This T cell receptor beta chain was sequenced during a study of blood T cells in healthy people across ages (dated by TCRdb to about 2015). General notes on the study: In model experiments, roughly one uniquely barcoded TCR beta cDNA molecule per two T cells was captured by template switching. Age-related changes in TCR beta repertoire diversity were measured in the study by deep sequencing normalized with unique cDNA molecular identifiers. The donors were divided into four age groups: young (average 16 years), middle-aged (over 35), aged (about 60) and long-lived (approximately 74). To avoid experimental bias, donors of different ages were distributed randomly across sequencing lanes. Using the same blood draw, the study looked at two additional independent replicas of 1 million unique cDNA reads for two donors, one aged 18 to 29 and the other aged 80 or older.

The donors were some 39 Caucasian individuals from Russia, aged about 6 to 100 years, who were systemically healthy. Around 9.9 milliliters of peripheral blood were collected from each donor into EDTA-treated Vacutainer tubes. Ficoll-Paque density-gradient centrifugation was used to isolate PBMCs, with at least 6.5 million per sample. Total RNA was extracted from PBMCs with Trizol reagent, with at least 5.5 micrograms obtained per sample. Naive CD45RAhigh/CD27high T cell percentages were measured by flow cytometry on a PBMC aliquot from every donor. CDR1 and CDR2 were assigned from the germline V gene (reference sequence) as LGHDT and YNNKEL. The CDR3 runs 15 amino acids, cysteine and phenylalanine included. The sequence is cut down to CDR3 DNA, 45 bases in frame from base 1. From V the trimming removes 0 bases and from J it removes 5 bases, while the gene matches leave 6 bases of the junction unaccounted for.

About this clonotype: The specificity of this receptor is unknown. No base qualities exist here, and no much larger clone lies one base off it.

The research as a whole found: Observed TCR beta diversity per million T cells fell roughly linearly with age, and a significant reduction was already apparent by age approximately 40. There was a strong correlation between observed TCR beta diversity and the percentage of naive T cells measured by flow cytometry. Estimates of total diversity based on one million sequenced T cells were regarded as lower bounds and as underestimates. Because the CMV infection status of the donors was unknown, age-related changes in expanded clonotypes may potentially have been confounded. Because profiling used bulk unsorted PBMCs, naive and antigen-experienced compartments could not be compared conclusively. Compared with the aged group, the long-lived group had more naive CD4+ T cells, fewer expanded clones and increased TCR diversity, a pattern suggesting age selection.

Libraries were constructed by 5' RACE. Instrument used: Illumina HiSeq 2500. The second PCR ran for about 7 to 11 cycles and used a J-beta primer mix along with a sample-barcoded 5' primer. A unique molecular identifier was introduced onto each TCR beta cDNA molecule by a template-switch 5' adaptor carrying 12 random nucleotides. Each sample yielded at least 2.5 million CDR3-containing paired-end reads. First-strand cDNA was synthesized from all RNA with the Mint cDNA synthesis kit, primed by a TRBC-specific oligonucleotide. Following uracil-DNA glycosylase treatment, all cDNA underwent a first 18-cycle PCR with the universal primers M1SS and BC2_uni_R. The source study handled its data this way. Normalization of each sample was performed by random selection of 1 million high-quality reads, each carrying a distinct molecular identifier. Reads with shared molecular identifiers were discarded instead of being binned into consensus sequences. MiTCR, with a Q25 quality threshold and the strictest error-elimination algorithm, was used for CDR3 identification, clonotype clustering and error correction. A nonparametric unseen species model with Euler transformation was used to estimate lower-bound total TCR beta diversity. The raw public reads went through TCRdb reprocessing: fastp at Q25, MiXCR clone calling, in-frame beta chains kept. A single entry per CDR3 protein holds the most common genes and DNA from its merged rows. TCRdb's processing, not the authors' own work, is the source of the V and J calls. The sample table records 710,000 or so distinct CDR3 sequences; about a fifth of these occur just once. The top ten clonotypes cover 22% of the sample.

This sequence uses TRBV3-1 and TRBJ2-5; a stretch of 7 junction bases matches TRBD2. The origin of this receptor is a man aged 65 to 85 in good health. Material: blood. The DNA is as follows: TGTGCCAGCAGCCAAGATGCGCGGGAGTGGGAGACCCAGTACTTC. This translates into CASSQDAREWETQYF.